The 12 T cell receptor beta chains below come from one sample, sequenced in a study of control samples from healthy donors and cancer patients. Measured with immunoSEQ multiplex PCR; TCRdb has only the in-frame clones, and not every one. The table lists some 150,000 clones, approximately 94% of them singletons. The sequenced sample consisted of PBMCs. The receptor source for this set is a man between 60 and 75 years old with colorectal cancer.

The rearrangement uses TRBV4-2 and TRBJ1-6, with no clear D. Trimming took 1 base from V and 7 from J, leaving 11 bases between them. The V gene's germline CDR1 is LGHNA and CDR2 YNFKEQ. This CDR3 has 15 residues. The CDR3 nucleotides read TGTGCCAGCAGCCAAGTGAACCCTGGGAATTCACCCCTCCACTTT. As protein: CASSQVNPGNSPLHF.

This clone has just one count. The rearrangement uses TRBV6-2 or TRBV6-3 and TRBJ2-7; 7 bases are shared with TRBD1. CDR3 length: 14 residues. The germline V gene encodes CDR1 MNHEY and CDR2 SVGEGT. After removal of 4 bases from V and 2 bases from J, the junction contained 5 bases not matched to a gene. The CDR3 reads CASSSPGQAYEQYF. CDR3 in DNA: TGTGCCAGCAGTTCCCCCGGACAGGCCTACGAGCAGTACTTC.

The chain combines TRBV4-1 with TRBJ2-1, with TRBD1 identical over 8 bases. The CDR3 totals 16 residues. Germline V gives CDR1 MGHRA, CDR2 YSYEKL. The V gene end was trimmed by 1 base and the J gene end by 3 bases; junction bases not matched to a gene: 5. The CDR3: CASSQAPRGRYNEQFF. The CDR3 bases are TGCGCCAGCAGCCAAGCTCCCAGGGGGCGCTACAATGAGCAGTTCTTC.

With respect to this clone: Other DNA sequences of this sample code for an identical CDR3. The J gene is TRBJ2-2, the V gene TRBV18; tentative D call: TRBD1 (5 bases). Between the trimmed V and J ends, which lost 3 bases and 0 bases, there was a span of 8 bases. This CDR3 has 15 residues. CDR1 and CDR2 from the germline V gene are KGHSH and LQKENI. The CDR3 loop is CASSPPGTNTGELFF. CDR3 DNA sequence: TGTGCCAGCTCACCCCCAGGGACGAACACCGGGGAGCTGTTTTTT.

CDR3 in DNA: TGTGCCAGTACCGGAGGTGAAGCTTTCTTT. It translates to CASTGGEAFF. V and J are TRBV19 and TRBJ1-1; D unclear. The CDR3 extends over 10 amino acids. V lost 7 bases, J lost 7 bases, and 7 bases lay in between. CDR1 is LNHDA and CDR2 is SQIVND in the germline V gene (reference sequence).

This chain joins TRBV24-1 and TRBJ2-7; a weak D match, TRBD1 (5 bases). Between the trimmed V and J ends, which lost 4 bases and 0 bases, there was a span of 18 bases. CDR1 KGHDR and CDR2 SFDVKD come from the germline V gene. This CDR3 spans 17 amino acids. CDR3 bases: TGTGCCACCAGTGACCGGAACAGGTGTCCGGCCTCCTACGAGCAGTACTTC. This encodes CATSDRNRCPASYEQYF.

The chain links TRBV7-2 to TRBJ2-6; D gene ambiguous. The V gene lost 6 bases and the J gene lost 3 bases, with 6 bases spanning the gap. The CDR3 has 13 residues. The germline V gene encodes CDR1 SGHTA and CDR2 FQGNSA. The CDR3 reads CASRKGGANVLTF. CDR3 nucleotides: TGTGCCAGCAGGAAGGGTGGGGCCAACGTCCTGACTTTC. The whole variable domain, remainder taken from reference TRBV7-2 and TRBJ2-6, is GAGVSQSPSNKVTEKGKDVELRCDPISGHTALYWYRQSLGQGLEFLIYFQGNSAPDKSGLPSDRFSAERTGGSVSTLTIQRTQQEDSAVYLCASRKGGANVLTFGAGSRLTVL.

This clone was seen once. The chain carries TRBV6-6 and TRBJ1-4; D is undetermined. Trimming removed 8 bases at V and 0 bases at J, with 7 bases between. Per germline, CDR1 MNHNY and CDR2 SVGAGI (reference sequence). CDR3 length: 13 amino acids. CDR3 in amino acids: CASLFATNEKLFF. Here the CDR3 DNA reads TGTGCCAGCCTTTTTGCAACTAATGAAAAACTGTTTTTT.

The genes are TRBV28 and TRBJ2-5; D not resolved. The V end lost 3 bases, the J end lost 2 bases, and 7 bases lay between the germline ends. CDR3 length equals 13 residues. Germline CDR1 MDHEN, CDR2 SYDVKM. This CDR3 reads CASSLVQQETQYF. DNA of the CDR3: TGTGCCAGCAGTTTGGTCCAGCAAGAGACCCAGTACTTC. The full variable domain, its missing parts supplied by reference TRBV28 and TRBJ2-5, is DVKVTQSSRYLVKRTGEKVFLECVQDMDHENMFWYRQDPGLGLRLIYFSYDVKMKEKGDIPEGYSVSREKKERFSLILESASTNQTSMYLCASSLVQQETQYFGPGTRLLVL.

This clone has only one observation. The chain joins TRBV30 to TRBJ2-3; 7 nucleotides align to TRBD2. J lost 4 bases, V lost 2 bases, and 3 bases had no gene match. Looked up from germline, CDR1 is GTSNPN and CDR2 is SVGIG (reference sequence). The CDR3 spans 13 residues. The CDR3 DNA sequence: TGTGCCTGGAGTCCTGGGGGGGCAGATACGCAGTATTTT. Protein sequence: CAWSPGGADTQYF.

CDR3 sequence reads: CASSMRPSYGYTF. In DNA form, the CDR3 reads TGTGCCAGTAGTATGCGACCCTCCTATGGCTACACCTTC. The J gene is TRBJ1-2, the V gene TRBV19, with D hard to call. Germline CDR1 is LNHDA and CDR2 is SQIVND (reference sequence). The CDR3 loop spans 13 amino acids. V dropped 3 bases and J dropped 4 bases, with 9 bases sitting between them. Drawing the rest from reference TRBV19 and TRBJ1-2, the complete variable domain is DGGITQSPKYLFRKEGQNVTLSCEQNLNHDAMYWYRQDPGQGLRLIYYSQIVNDFQKGDIAEGYSVSREKKESFPLTVTSAQKNPTAFYLCASSMRPSYGYTFGSGTRLTVV.

The chain couples TRBV5-6 to TRBJ1-5; TRBD1 might be the D (6 bases). Looked up from germline, CDR1 is SGHDT and CDR2 is YYEEEE. This CDR3 region has 13 residues. V was pared by 0 bases and J by 6 bases, with 7 bases between. The CDR3 sequence is CASSLGTAQPQHF. DNA for the CDR3: TGTGCCAGCAGCTTGGGGACAGCTCAGCCCCAGCATTTT.